Following are 9 T cell receptor beta chains from one sample sequenced in a study of blood T cell repertoires in COVID-19. Some clones are missing from TCRdb's copy, which holds only in-frame ones; the method was immunoSEQ multiplex PCR. The profile shows 150,000 to 200,000 clones, 89% of them singletons. The sequenced sample consisted of peripheral blood. Receptor source: a man aged 18 to 29 who had recovered from COVID-19.

This clone was recorded a few times. The chain combines TRBV4-1 with TRBJ1-2; 10 bases map to TRBD1. This CDR3 contains 19 residues. Germline V CDR1 and CDR2: MGHRA, YSYEKL. The junction had 15 bases not matched to a gene; V was cut back by 1 base and J by 4 bases. CDR3 nucleotide sequence: TGCGCCAGCAGCCAAGGGGCCAGGGACAGGGGCTTAATAAGCTATGGCTACACCTTC. Residues: CASSQGARDRGLISYGYTF.

The V gene is TRBV30, the J gene TRBJ1-3; the D gene is possibly TRBD1 (5 bases). V lost 3 bases and J 2 bases, leaving 11 bases between the germline ends. Germline V gene sequence: CDR1 GTSNPN, CDR2 SVGIG (reference sequence). CDR3 length: 14 residues. This CDR3 is CAWRGLGPGNTIYF. Written as DNA, the CDR3 is TGTGCCTGGAGGGGATTGGGGCCTGGAAACACCATATATTTT.

This chain links TRBV21-1 with TRBJ1-1; the D segment call TRBD1 is taken from the table without a DNA check. TRBV21-1 constitutes a pseudogene. The CDR3 consists of 14 residues. The CDR3 loop is CASSKAHRGTEAFF. Here the CDR3 DNA reads TGTGCCAGCAGCAAAGCTCACAGGGGCACTGAAGCTTTCTTT.

The rearrangement uses TRBV6-6 and TRBJ1-3; D may be TRBD1 (6 bases). CDR3 length equals 16 residues. CDR1 MNHNY and CDR2 SVGAGI come from the germline V gene (reference sequence). The V end lost 2 bases, the J end lost 0 bases, and 11 bases lay between the germline ends. CDR3 sequence (DNA): TGTGCCAGCAGTTACCTCGACAGGATCTCTGGAAACACCATATATTTT. The encoded protein is CASSYLDRISGNTIYF.

The chain links TRBV7-3 to TRBJ2-1, with 9 bases aligning to TRBD2. The CDR3 consists of 14 residues. Germline-derived CDR1 and CDR2 are SGHTA and FQGTGA. The V gene end was trimmed by 10 bases and the J gene end by 9 bases; junction bases not matched to a gene: 13. The CDR3 DNA reads as TGTGCCACCACTGGGAGTAGCGGGGGAGGTGAGCAGTTCTTC. Its protein product is CATTGSSGGGEQFF.

The chain couples TRBV19 to TRBJ1-2; tentative D call: TRBD1 (5 bases). The germline V gene has CDR1 LNHDA and CDR2 SQIVND (reference sequence). The ends were cut back, 7 bases at V and 0 bases at J, with 18 bases in the middle. The CDR3 covers 16 residues. The CDR3 sequence is CASTPQQGLANYGYTF. In DNA, the CDR3 is TGTGCCAGTACCCCCCAGCAGGGTCTGGCTAACTATGGCTACACCTTC.

V usage is TRBV20-1 and J usage is TRBJ2-1; possibly TRBD2 for D (5 bases). The CDR3 loop spans 16 amino acids. Per the germline V gene, CDR1 is DFQATT and CDR2 is SNEGSKA (reference sequence). The V end lost 3 bases, the J end lost 0 bases, and 15 bases lay between the germline ends. The DNA of the CDR3 is TGCAGTGCTAGTTGGGTCGGGAAGAGCTCCTACAATGAGCAGTTCTTC. As protein: CSASWVGKSSYNEQFF.

V gene TRBV2 combines with J gene TRBJ2-3; possibly TRBD2 for D (5 bases). Trimming stripped 1 base from V and 6 bases from J, with 14 bases between. Germline V gene sequence: CDR1 SNHLY, CDR2 FYNNEI. The CDR3 has 15 amino acids. The CDR3 region is CASSEGVRPGDTQYF. The CDR3 DNA follows: TGTGCCAGCAGTGAAGGGGTCAGACCGGGGGATACGCAGTATTTT.

The chain is built from TRBV4-1 and TRBJ2-7, with D maybe TRBD2 (5 bases). This CDR3 is built from 16 residues. Deletions cut 3 bases from V and 7 bases from J, with 22 bases between. Per germline, CDR1 MGHRA and CDR2 YSYEKL. The CDR3 sequence: CASSHMTKDKSREQYF. The CDR3 DNA is TGCGCCAGCAGCCATATGACTAAAGACAAGTCGAGGGAGCAGTACTTC.